These 27 T cell receptor beta chains came from one sample sequenced in a study of diagnostic markers for celiac disease. TCRdb re-called the reads; every CDR3 protein appears as one record, without DNA. This table lists around 7,500 distinct CDR3 sequences. The sample comprised either unsorted cells or a sorted T cell fraction (not recorded which). Receptors originate from a human donor. This table probably holds off-target reads from a library built for another chain.

CDR3 protein: CSAPTRLGTQYF. The rearrangement joins TRBV20-1 to TRBJ2-3; the D gene TCRdb calls, TRBD2, cannot be checked with no DNA. The CDR3 is made up of 12 amino acids. Germline V gene lookup returns CDR1 DFQATT and CDR2 SNEGSKA (reference sequence).

This chain joins TRBV20-1 and TRBJ1-2; absent DNA, TCRdb's TRBD1 call cannot be checked. From germline, CDR1 is DFQATT and CDR2 SNEGSKA (reference sequence). The CDR3 extends over 14 amino acids. The CDR3 sequence is CGARARDRDRGYNF.

The V and J genes are TRBV5-1 and TRBJ1-1. There are 14 residues in the CDR3. CDR1 and CDR2 from the germline V gene are SGHRS and YFSETQ. This chain's CDR3 is CASSLGTGNTEAFF.

The chain uses TRBV20-1 and TRBJ1-1. There are 11 residues in the CDR3. Germline V lookup: CDR1 DFQATT, CDR2 SNEGSKA (reference sequence). CDR3 protein: CSAWRVGGAFF.

This clonotype is identified as medium-sized from frequency. The chain is built from TRBV3-1 and TRBJ2-5; TCRdb picks TRBD1, but there is no DNA to check that call. The CDR3 runs 14 residues. Germline loops: CDR1 LGHDT, CDR2 YNNKEL (reference sequence). CDR3 sequence: CASSHTGYQETQYF.

By frequency, this clonotype is medium-sized (0.01 to 0.1%). V gene TRBV5-1 combines with J gene TRBJ2-2; TCRdb proposes TRBD1, but this gene call is untestable without DNA. Per germline, CDR1 SGHRS and CDR2 YFSETQ. The CDR3 runs 14 residues. The CDR3 sequence is CASSLAGGTGELFF.

The CDR3 loop is CSAFRRGRSPLHF. The chain recombines TRBV20-1 with TRBJ1-6; TCRdb outputs TRBD1, but without DNA this stays unchecked. The germline gives CDR1 DFQATT, CDR2 SNEGSKA (reference sequence). The CDR3 covers 13 residues.

The chain uses TRBV7-3 and TRBJ2-1. Looked up from germline, CDR1 is SGHTA and CDR2 is FQGTGA. The CDR3 has 13 residues. This CDR3 is CASSLGQDNEQFF.

The chain couples TRBV12-3 or TRBV12-4 to TRBJ1-5. The CDR3 is 13 residues long. CDR3 sequence: CASSFGDNQPQHF.

Measured by frequency, this clonotype is medium-sized. The chain is built from TRBV7-9 and TRBJ2-2. The CDR3 extends over 14 amino acids. Germline V lookup: CDR1 SEHNR, CDR2 FQNEAQ (reference sequence). The CDR3 spells CASSLDRVTGELFF.

According to its frequency, this clonotype is medium-sized. CDR3 protein: CASILGVVAFF. The rearrangement uses TRBV6-1 and TRBJ1-1. Germline values: CDR1 MNHNS, CDR2 SASEGT. This CDR3 is built from 11 residues.

This chain connects TRBV6-2 or TRBV6-3 to TRBJ1-2. From germline, CDR1 is MNHEY and CDR2 SVGEGT. This CDR3 is built from 16 residues. CDR3 region: CASSSPPDPAPYGYTF.

This rearrangement joins TRBV30 to TRBJ2-3. The CDR3 runs 16 residues. Per the germline V gene, CDR1 is GTSNPN and CDR2 is SVGIG (reference sequence). Here the CDR3 reads CAWSPRTRLVSDTQYF.

J is TRBJ2-1 and V is TRBV6-2 or TRBV6-3; TCRdb lists TRBD1, though no DNA is available to test this call. The CDR3 spans 13 residues. Germline V gene lookup returns CDR1 MNHEY and CDR2 SVGEGT. The CDR3 loop reads CASSYSLGDEQFF.

V usage is TRBV5-1 and J usage is TRBJ1-2; no DNA is available, so the TRBD1 call from TCRdb remains unchecked. CDR3 length equals 12 residues. CDR1 and CDR2 from the germline V gene are SGHRS and YFSETQ. The CDR3 loop is CASSEDSYGYTF.

This clonotype is labeled medium-sized based on frequency. CDR3 protein: CSASHPGNSNQPQHF. This chain joins TRBV20-1 and TRBJ1-5; the TCRdb call, TRBD1, lacks DNA for checking. This CDR3 region has 15 residues. CDR1 is DFQATT, CDR2 SNEGSKA, per germline (reference sequence).

The rearrangement links TRBV12-3 or TRBV12-4 to TRBJ2-3; no DNA is available, so the TRBD2 call from TCRdb remains unchecked. The CDR3 has 13 residues. CDR3 sequence: CASAAGSTDTQYF.

V usage is TRBV5-1 and J usage is TRBJ2-5. CDR1 is SGHRS and CDR2 is YFSETQ in the germline V gene. There are 14 residues in the CDR3. The CDR3: CASSQVGSQETQYF.

This rearrangement joins TRBV7-7 to TRBJ2-3. The germline V gene has CDR1 SSHAT and CDR2 FNYEAQ (reference sequence). The CDR3 runs 13 residues. This CDR3 reads CASSRGPTDTQYF.

Judged by frequency, this clonotype is medium-sized (0.01 to 0.1%). This rearrangement joins TRBV20-1 to TRBJ2-1; without DNA, the TCRdb call of TRBD1 cannot be checked. This CDR3 spans 15 amino acids. Germline values: CDR1 DFQATT, CDR2 SNEGSKA (reference sequence). The CDR3 sequence is CSASPGGGSYNEQFF.

The V and J genes are TRBV6-5 and TRBJ2-6. CDR3 length: 13 residues. CDR1 is MNHEY and CDR2 is SVGAGI in the germline V gene. CDR3 sequence: CASSLRGANVLTF.

According to its frequency, this clonotype is medium-sized. The chain employs TRBV11-2 and TRBJ2-1; TCRdb's D call, TRBD2, is unchecked because there is no DNA. The germline gives CDR1 SGHAT, CDR2 FQNNGV. The CDR3 has 13 amino acids. CDR3 sequence reads: CASSLGRVREQFF.

The gene calls are TRBV20-1 and TRBJ2-7; the D gene TCRdb calls, TRBD2, cannot be checked with no DNA. The CDR3 sequence is 15 residues long. In germline, CDR1 is DFQATT, CDR2 SNEGSKA (reference sequence). This CDR3 is CSASAGLAGINEQYF.

V gene TRBV5-1 combines with J gene TRBJ2-1; lacking DNA, the TRBD1 call made by TCRdb goes unchecked. The germline V gene has CDR1 SGHRS and CDR2 YFSETQ. The CDR3 extends over 11 amino acids. CDR3 residues: CASSSGGAQFF. Complete variable domain (other parts from reference TRBV5-1 and TRBJ2-1): KAGVTQTPRYLIKTRGQQVTLSCSPISGHRSVSWYQQTPGQGLQFLFEYFSETQRNKGNFPGRFSGRQFSNSRSEMNVSTLELGDSALYLCASSSGGAQFFGPGTRLTVL.

J is TRBJ1-2 and V is TRBV4-3. CDR1 is LGHNA, CDR2 YSLEER, per germline. This CDR3 region has 16 residues. The CDR3 is CASSQEREGPNYGYTF.

V is TRBV5-1 and J is TRBJ2-1; checking the TCRdb D call of TRBD2 is not possible without DNA. Looked up from germline, CDR1 is SGHRS and CDR2 is YFSETQ. The CDR3 extends over 13 amino acids. The CDR3 here is CASRTTSGYEQFF.

The V call is TRBV12-3 or TRBV12-4, the J call TRBJ1-2; no DNA is available, so the TRBD1 call from TCRdb remains unchecked. The CDR3 length is 14 residues. The CDR3 loop reads CASSYSETGKGYTF.